The clone carrying this TCR beta chain was detected a few times. Its antigen remains unidentified. This record belongs to a study of T cell repertoires in cytomegalovirus infection. Study-wide background: An indication of both CMV infection and matching HLA type came from public TCR beta signatures.

The length of the CDR3 is 16 residues. Germline values: CDR1 MGHRA, CDR2 YSYEKL. Trimming pared 2 bases from V and 9 bases from J, leaving 17 bases between. Each CDR3 protein is one row after TCRdb ran MiXCR on the reads. The repertoire holds over 150,000 distinct CDR3 sequences, with 15% to 20% as singletons. Study observations and caveats: Cumulative frequency (of public TCR beta family members) identified carriers of CMV plus the relevant HLA. Across the ex vivo response, the dominant clonotypes were HLA-C-restricted CMV-specific TCR beta clonotypes.

The material sequenced was CD8+ T cells from PBMCs. The origin of this receptor is a human donor in good health (CMV status not recorded). Some clones in this sample may be carry-over from other donors' samples. This rearrangement joins TRBV4-1 to TRBJ1-6, with D uncertain. CDR3 nucleotide sequence: TGCGCCAGCAGCCAATCCCAAGGACTGGAGAGTTCACCCCTCCACTTT. Translated: CASSQSQGLESSPLHF.